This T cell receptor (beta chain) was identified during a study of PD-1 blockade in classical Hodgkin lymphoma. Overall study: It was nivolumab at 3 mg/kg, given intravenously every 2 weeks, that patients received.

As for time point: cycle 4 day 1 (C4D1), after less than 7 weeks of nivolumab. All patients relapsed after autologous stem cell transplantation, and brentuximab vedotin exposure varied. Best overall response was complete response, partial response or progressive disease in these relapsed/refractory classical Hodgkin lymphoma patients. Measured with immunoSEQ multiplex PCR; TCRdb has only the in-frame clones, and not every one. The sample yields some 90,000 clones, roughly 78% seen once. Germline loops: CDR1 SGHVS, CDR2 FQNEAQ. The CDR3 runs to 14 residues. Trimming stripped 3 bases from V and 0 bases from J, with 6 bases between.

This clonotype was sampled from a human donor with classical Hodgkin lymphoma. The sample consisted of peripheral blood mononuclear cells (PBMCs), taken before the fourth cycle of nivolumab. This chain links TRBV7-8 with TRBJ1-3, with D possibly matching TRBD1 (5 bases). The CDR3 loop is CASSFGASGNTIYF. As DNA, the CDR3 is TGTGCCAGCAGCTTTGGGGCCTCTGGAAACACCATATATTTT. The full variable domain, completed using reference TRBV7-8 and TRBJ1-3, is GAGVSQSPRYKVAKRGQDVALRCDPISGHVSLFWYQQALGQGPEFLTYFQNEAQLDKSGLPSDRFFAERPEGSVSTLKIQRTQQEDSAVYLCASSFGASGNTIYFGEGSWLTVV.